The rows below give T cell receptor beta chains drawn from one sample of a study of T cell responses to AZD1222 COVID-19 vaccine. Sequencing was performed with immunoSEQ multiplex PCR; in TCRdb, only in-frame clones are kept and a portion is missing. The table shows around 150,000 clones, with roughly nine tenths occurring only once. This material consisted of peripheral blood, taken on day 0 of AZD1222 vaccination. All receptors derive from an adult in good health. The CDR3 runs from the conserved cysteine through the conserved F or W. The order of the fields is J gene, clone size, D gene, V gene, CDR3 DNA, CDR3 protein. The D gene is left open where the match is weak. Not all rows give a size; the values are once, few, many and, for expanded clones, a class.

TRBJ2-5 | NA | NA | TRBV13 | TGTGCCAGCAGCTTAGGGGACAGCGAAGAGACCCAGTACTTC | CASSLGDSEETQYF
TRBJ2-3 | NA | NA | TRBV5-1 | TGCGCCAGCACTCCGGGCGGGAGCACAGATACGCAGTATTTT | CASTPGGSTDTQYF
TRBJ2-7 | once | TRBD1 | TRBV5-6 | TGTGCCAGCAGCTCGGGACAGGGAGCCTACGAGCAGTACTTC | CASSSGQGAYEQYF
TRBJ2-4 | NA | TRBD2 | TRBV18 | TGTGCCAGCTCACCAAGGAGCGGGGGGGCGTTCCAAAACATTCAGTACTTC | CASSPRSGGAFQNIQYF
TRBJ1-2 | once | NA | TRBV6-5 | TGTGCCAGCAGTTATCACCTCGAGGGGGAGGGGTATGGCTACACCTTC | CASSYHLEGEGYGYTF
TRBJ1-6 | NA | NA | TRBV9 | TGTGCCAGCAGCGTAGGGGGGCAGGGGACCAATTCACCCCTCCACTTT | CASSVGGQGTNSPLHF
TRBJ2-5 | NA | TRBD2 | TRBV7-2 | TGTGCCAGCAGCTTATGGAGCGGGGGGGATGAGACCCAGTACTTC | CASSLWSGGDETQYF
TRBJ1-4 | NA | NA | TRBV11-2 | TGTGCCAGCAGCTCAGGCCGACGTGCAACTAATGAAAAACTGTTTTTT | CASSSGRRATNEKLFF
TRBJ1-4 | NA | NA | TRBV7-9 | TGTGCCAGCAGCTCGCGGGTATATGAAAAACTGTTTTTT | CASSSRVYEKLFF
TRBJ1-1 | NA | NA | TRBV5-1 | TGCGCCAGCAGCTTGATCGGAGGTGAGGGCACTGAAGCTTTCTTT | CASSLIGGEGTEAFF
TRBJ1-2 | NA | TRBD1 | TRBV6-5 | TGTGCCAGCAGATCCCGACAGGGAAATGGCTACACCTTC | CASRSRQGNGYTF
TRBJ2-5 | NA | NA | TRBV12-3/TRBV12-4 | TGTGCCAGCAGTTTGGCCAAAAGCGAGACCCAGTACTTC | CASSLAKSETQYF
TRBJ1-3 | NA | NA | TRBV6-5 | TGTGCCAGCAAAATCCGGGACCAGTGGTCTCCCATATATTTT | CASKIRDQWSPIYF
TRBJ1-5 | NA | NA | TRBV21-1 | TGTGCCAGCAGCAAGGGGCCGACCGATCCTAGCAATCAGCCCCAGCATTTT | CASSKGPTDPSNQPQHF
TRBJ2-7 | NA | NA | TRBV7-2 | TGTGCCAGCAGCTTGGCCGGATCCGGGACACCATCCTACGAGCAGTACTTC | CASSLAGSGTPSYEQYF
TRBJ1-2 | NA | TRBD1 | TRBV6-6 | TGTGCCAGCAGTGCTCTGACAGGGGGCGCGGGTGGCTACACCTTC | CASSALTGGAGGYTF
TRBJ2-1 | NA | TRBD2 | TRBV11-2 | TGTGCCAGCAGCTCCCCGGGACTAGTGGGCCATGAGCAGTTCTTC | CASSSPGLVGHEQFF
TRBJ2-2 | NA | NA | TRBV6-6 | TGTGCCAGCAGTTCTCAGGCGACCGGGGAGCTGTTTTTT | CASSSQATGELFF
TRBJ1-1 | few | NA | TRBV10-3 | TGTGCCATCAGTGAGTATCAGGACACTGAAGCTTTCTTT | CAISEYQDTEAFF
TRBJ1-6 | NA | NA | TRBV7-2 | TGTGCCAGCAGCTCGAGCAGTTCACCCCTCCACTTT | CASSSSSSPLHF
TRBJ2-3 | NA | NA | TRBV30 | TGTGCCTGGAGTGCGGGGACCACCCTGGGAATCGCAGATACGCAGTATTTT | CAWSAGTTLGIADTQYF
TRBJ1-2 | once | NA | TRBV10-3 | TGTGCCATCAGTGAGTGGGGCCTGAGCTATGGCTACACCTTC | CAISEWGLSYGYTF
TRBJ2-5 | NA | TRBD2 | TRBV13 | TGTGCCAGCAGCCGGAGCGGGATACAAGAGACCCAGTACTTC | CASSRSGIQETQYF
TRBJ2-7 | NA | TRBD1 | TRBV5-4 | TGTGCCAGCAGCGGGCCGGGACAGGGGAACTACGAGCAGTACTTC | CASSGPGQGNYEQYF
TRBJ2-7 | NA | NA | TRBV7-8 | TGTGCCAGCAGCTTTGGGATTGGACGAGACGAGCAGTACTTC | CASSFGIGRDEQYF
TRBJ2-5 | once | NA | TRBV5-6 | TGTGCCAGCAGCTCCCGGGACTACCAAGAGACCCAGTACTTC | CASSSRDYQETQYF
TRBJ1-5 | few | TRBD1 | TRBV6-5 | TGTGCCAGCAGTACCGACAGGGGGACCAATCAGCCCCAGCATTTT | CASSTDRGTNQPQHF
TRBJ2-5 | NA | NA | TRBV24-1 | TGTGCCACAGGAGTCCAGGCCCAAGAGACCCAGTACTTC | CATGVQAQETQYF
TRBJ2-7 | NA | TRBD2 | TRBV7-6 | TGTGCCAGCAGCCAAACTGTTGCGGGGGAGGAGTACTTC | CASSQTVAGEEYF
TRBJ2-7 | once | TRBD2 | TRBV10-3 | TGTGCCATCAGAAGGACTAGCGGAGTCTCCTACGAGCAGTACTTC | CAIRRTSGVSYEQYF
TRBJ1-3 | NA | NA | TRBV19 | TGTGCCAGCCGGGAGGGTCACTCTGGAAACACCATATATTTT | CASREGHSGNTIYF
TRBJ1-2 | NA | TRBD1 | TRBV15 | TGTGCCACCAGCCTGGACAGGCTTAACTATGGCTACACCTTC | CATSLDRLNYGYTF
TRBJ2-7 | NA | TRBD2 | TRBV6-6 | TGTGCCAGCAGTTACGGGGGGACTAGCGTAAACGAGCAGTACTTC | CASSYGGTSVNEQYF
TRBJ1-2 | few | TRBD1 | TRBV6-5 | TGTGCCAGCAGAGAGACAGGGTCGGACTATGGCTACACCTTC | CASRETGSDYGYTF
TRBJ1-4 | NA | NA | TRBV5-1 | TGCGCCAGCAGCAGGGGTGGGAAAAATGAAAAACTGTTTTTT | CASSRGGKNEKLFF
TRBJ2-5 | NA | NA | TRBV6-1 | TGTGCCAGCAGTGAGGTATTCCACGGGCAAGAGACCCAGTACTTC | CASSEVFHGQETQYF
TRBJ1-1 | NA | NA | TRBV5-1 | TGCGCCACCGCTTTCAGCATGAACACTGAAGCTTTCTTT | CATAFSMNTEAFF
TRBJ1-2 | NA | NA | TRBV28 | TGTGCCAGCAGTGTTATTCTGGGGGGGATGACCTTC | CASSVILGGMTF
TRBJ2-5 | NA | TRBD2 | TRBV5-6 | TGTGCCAGCAGCTTGGCGCCAGCGGGGGGCCGGGAGACCCAGTACTTC | CASSLAPAGGRETQYF
TRBJ2-5 | few | NA | TRBV7-8 | TGTGCCAGCAGCTTATCGGGCGCAGAAGAGACCCAGTACTTC | CASSLSGAEETQYF
TRBJ2-2 | NA | NA | TRBV11-3 | TGTGCCAGCAGCTTAGATGAGAGGTTCGTCGCGAACACCGGGGAGCTGTTTTTT | CASSLDERFVANTGELFF
TRBJ1-1 | few | NA | TRBV18 | TGTGCCAGCTCACCTTTACCAGGGGAAGCTGAAGCTTTCTTT | CASSPLPGEAEAFF
TRBJ1-1 | NA | TRBD1 | TRBV5-1 | TGCGCCAGCAGCTTCGATACAGGGGGCCCGAACACTGAAGCTTTCTTT | CASSFDTGGPNTEAFF
TRBJ1-6 | NA | NA | TRBV10-3 | TGTGCCATCAGCCTGGGTGTAAATAATTCACCCCTCCACTTT | CAISLGVNNSPLHF
TRBJ2-5 | NA | NA | TRBV5-1 | TGCGCCAGCAGCCGCTGGGCGGGCGAACAAGAGACCCAGTACTTC | CASSRWAGEQETQYF
TRBJ2-1 | NA | NA | TRBV11-3 | TGTGCCAGCAGCTTACCAAGGCATGAGCAGTTCTTC | CASSLPRHEQFF
TRBJ1-2 | NA | NA | TRBV28 | TGTGCCAGCAGCTTGGCCTGGGGGAGAAACTATGGCTACACCTTC | CASSLAWGRNYGYTF
TRBJ2-3 | NA | NA | TRBV5-6 | TGTGCCAGCAGCTTGCAGGGATACAGTACCACAGATACGCAGTATTTT | CASSLQGYSTTDTQYF
TRBJ1-2 | once | NA | TRBV6-5 | TGTGCCAGCAGTTACTCGTCAGGCAGGGCGGGCTATGGCTACACCTTC | CASSYSSGRAGYGYTF
TRBJ2-1 | NA | TRBD1 | TRBV24-1 | TGTGCCACCAGTCCTTTCCGCTCCCGGACAGGGTCCTTTTGTGAGCAGTTCTTC | CATSPFRSRTGSFCEQFF
TRBJ1-4 | NA | TRBD1 | TRBV5-6 | TGTGCCAGCAGCTTGAGGGGGCCTGAAAAACTGTTTTTT | CASSLRGPEKLFF
TRBJ2-7 | NA | TRBD1 | TRBV19 | TGTGCCAGAGACAGGGGCCTCCTCTACGAGCAGTACTTC | CARDRGLLYEQYF
TRBJ1-2 | NA | NA | TRBV5-6 | TGTGCCAGCAGCCCGCGGGTCTATGGCTACACCTTC | CASSPRVYGYTF